The clone carrying this T cell receptor beta chain turned up a few times. Amplification used 60 Vbeta primers and 13 Jbeta primers. The assay was immunoSEQ multiplex PCR, and TCRdb's table has in-frame clones only and misses some. Here the sample spans roughly 130,000 clones, roughly 80% being singletons. This sample was included in a study of cytomegalovirus exposure and HLA in healthy donors. The wider study: Genotyping showed 75% to 90% of 398 donors falling in the Caucasian-associated ancestry cluster.

Sequenced input: PBMCs. The source is a man under 40 in good health and CMV-seronegative.

The DNA of the CDR3 is TGTGCCAGCAGTCCGGGACAGGGGTCCTACGAGCAGTACTTC. As protein: CASSPGQGSYEQYF. The rearrangement joins TRBV25-1 to TRBJ2-7; TRBD1 agrees at 10 bases. This CDR3 has 14 residues. Germline lookup yields CDR1 MGHDK and CDR2 SYGVNS. Trimming cost V 5 bases and J 1 base; bases outside gene matches: 2.